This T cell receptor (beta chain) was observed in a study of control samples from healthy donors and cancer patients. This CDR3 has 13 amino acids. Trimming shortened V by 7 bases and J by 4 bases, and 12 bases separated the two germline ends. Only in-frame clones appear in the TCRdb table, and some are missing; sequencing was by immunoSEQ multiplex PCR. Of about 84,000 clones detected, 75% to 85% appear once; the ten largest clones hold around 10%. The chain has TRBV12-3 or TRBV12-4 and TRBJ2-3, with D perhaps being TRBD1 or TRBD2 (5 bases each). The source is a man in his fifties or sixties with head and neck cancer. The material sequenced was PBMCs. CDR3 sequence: CASIIRGADTQYF. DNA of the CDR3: TGTGCCAGCATTATTCGGGGCGCAGATACGCAGTATTTT.